The 28 T cell receptor beta chains in this list originate from one sample, sequenced in a study of blood T cell repertoires in COVID-19. Clones were sequenced by immunoSEQ multiplex PCR, and TCRdb holds only the in-frame ones, with some missing. In the table there are around 65,000 clones, more than 65% of which are singletons. Sequencing was done on a sample of peripheral blood. The receptors here all came from a woman older than 75 with active or convalescent COVID-19.

This chain links TRBV6-1 with TRBJ1-1; D remains unclear. V lost 0 bases, J lost 0 bases, and 8 bases lay in between. Looked up from germline, CDR1 is MNHNS and CDR2 is SASEGT. The CDR3 is 15 residues long. CDR3 amino acids: CASSEAGELNTEAFF. The CDR3 nucleotides read TGTGCCAGCAGTGAAGCAGGAGAGCTGAACACTGAAGCTTTCTTT.

The CDR3 DNA follows: TGTGCCAGCAGCACCCTCAGGGGATCTAACTATGGCTACACCTTC. This translates into CASSTLRGSNYGYTF. The chain combines TRBV9 with TRBJ1-2, with a weak D call TRBD1 (6 bases). The CDR3 has 15 residues. With 4 bases removed from V and 0 bases from J, the gap between germline ends came to 13 bases. Per the germline V gene, CDR1 is SGDLS and CDR2 is YYNGEE.

The gene calls are TRBV5-1 and TRBJ2-1; the match to TRBD1 covers 9 bases. The CDR3 is 16 residues long. Germline CDR1 SGHRS, CDR2 YFSETQ. Losses at the gene ends were 4 bases for V and 7 bases for J; bases not matched to a gene: 12. CDR3: CASSLEGQGRINEQFF. DNA of the CDR3: TGCGCCAGCAGCCTGGAAGGACAGGGGAGAATAAATGAGCAGTTCTTC.

The genes are TRBV4-1 and TRBJ1-2; a possible D gene is TRBD1 (6 bases). The CDR3 sequence is 15 residues long. Germline V gene sequence: CDR1 MGHRA, CDR2 YSYEKL. Deletions cut 0 bases from V and 4 bases from J, with 12 bases between. The CDR3 sequence: CASSQDTGNPYGYTF. DNA for the CDR3: TGCGCCAGCAGCCAAGATACAGGGAACCCCTATGGCTACACCTTC.

CDR3 bases: TGTGCCAGCACTCTTGGGACAGGTGTTAGAGCTTTCTTT. Its protein is CASTLGTGVRAFF. The V and J genes are TRBV12-3 or TRBV12-4 and TRBJ1-1; 8 bases match TRBD1. Trimming removed 7 bases from V and 10 bases from J; junction bases left unmatched: 11. The CDR3 runs to 13 residues.

V and J are TRBV5-1 and TRBJ1-3, with D hard to call. CDR3 length: 16 residues. Germline V gene sequence: CDR1 SGHRS, CDR2 YFSETQ. The V gene lost 4 bases and the J gene lost 0 bases, with 14 bases spanning the gap. CDR3 in amino acids: CASSLWRLDSGNTIYF. CDR3 nucleotide sequence: TGCGCCAGCAGCCTGTGGAGATTGGACTCTGGAAACACCATATATTTT.

This clone ranks as medium-sized. This rearrangement joins TRBV2 to TRBJ2-7, with D possibly matching TRBD1 (5 bases). The germline gives CDR1 SNHLY, CDR2 FYNNEI. CDR3 length: 15 residues. Trimming pared 2 bases from V and 0 bases from J, leaving 11 bases between. The CDR3: CASSEFWGDSYEQYF. CDR3 bases: TGTGCCAGCAGTGAATTTTGGGGCGACTCCTACGAGCAGTACTTC. The whole variable domain, filled in from reference TRBV2 and TRBJ2-7, reads EPEVTQTPSHQVTQMGQEVILRCVPISNHLYFYWYRQILGQKVEFLVSFYNNEISEKSEIFDDQFSVERPDGSNFTLKIRSTKLEDSAMYFCASSEFWGDSYEQYFGPGTRLTVT.

The chain joins TRBV3-1 (or the pseudogene TRBV3-2) to TRBJ1-2, with TRBD1 as a possible D gene (6 bases). This CDR3 is 17 amino acids long. Trimming cost V 1 base and J 8 bases, with 23 bases left between them. The V gene's germline CDR1 is LGHDT and CDR2 YNNKEL (reference sequence). CDR3 sequence: CASSQGLGGPLSGGYTF. The CDR3 region has the DNA TGTGCCAGCAGCCAAGGCCTCGGGGGGCCCTTATCTGGGGGCTACACCTTC.

The chain combines TRBV12-3 or TRBV12-4 with TRBJ2-7; a possible D gene is TRBD1 (6 bases). CDR3 length: 13 amino acids. V lost 3 bases and J 2 bases, leaving 8 bases between the germline ends. The CDR3 DNA reads as TGTGCCAGCAGTTTCCAGGGGACCTACGAGCAGTACTTC. It codes for CASSFQGTYEQYF.

This clone came up a few times. V and J are TRBV5-6 and TRBJ1-2; TRBD1 matches 7 bases. The CDR3 runs to 14 residues. V dropped 1 base and J dropped 6; count of bases not matched to a gene: 6. The germline CDR1 and CDR2 sequences are SGHDT and YYEEEE. CDR3 sequence reads: CASSLIGTDNGYTF. The CDR3 DNA sequence: TGTGCCAGCAGCTTGATAGGGACAGATAATGGCTACACCTTC.

This chain joins TRBV3-1 (or the pseudogene TRBV3-2) and TRBJ1-2, with D unclear. Trimming stripped 0 bases from V and 2 bases from J, with 10 bases between. Germline V CDR1 and CDR2: LGHDT, YNNKEL (reference sequence). The CDR3 is 15 amino acids. The CDR3 spells CASSQEGLKNYGYTF. The DNA for the CDR3 is TGTGCCAGCAGCCAAGAGGGCCTGAAAAACTATGGCTACACCTTC.

The chain carries TRBV25-1 and TRBJ2-2; 7 nucleotides match TRBD2. V was clipped by 3 bases and J by 3 bases; unmatched bases: 7. The germline V gene encodes CDR1 MGHDK and CDR2 SYGVNS. The CDR3 has 16 residues. Here the CDR3 reads CASSDDAGDYTGELFF. CDR3 sequence (DNA): TGTGCCAGCAGTGATGATGCGGGGGACTACACCGGGGAGCTGTTTTTT.

This chain links TRBV19 with TRBJ2-2, with D maybe TRBD1 (6 bases). CDR3 size: 14 residues. V lost 9 bases and J 2 bases, leaving 13 bases between the germline ends. CDR1 is LNHDA and CDR2 is SQIVND in the germline V gene (reference sequence). The CDR3 loop reads CASLNRVNTGELFF. DNA of the CDR3: TGTGCCAGCCTAAACAGGGTTAACACCGGGGAGCTGTTTTTT. Filled out from reference TRBV19 and TRBJ2-2, the complete variable domain reads DGGITQSPKYLFRKEGQNVTLSCEQNLNHDAMYWYRQDPGQGLRLIYYSQIVNDFQKGDIAEGYSVSREKKESFPLTVTSAQKNPTAFYLCASLNRVNTGELFFGEGSRLTVL.

This clone was seen once. The chain recombines TRBV4-2 with TRBJ1-5; TRBD1 is a possible D gene (6 bases). Germline CDR1 is LGHNA and CDR2 is YNFKEQ. This CDR3 is 14 amino acids long. V was trimmed by 0 bases and J by 5 bases, leaving 8 bases between them. The CDR3 DNA sequence: TGTGCCAGCAGCCAAGACAGGGGCCATCAGCCCCAGCATTTT. Encoded protein: CASSQDRGHQPQHF.

The chain combines TRBV19 with TRBJ2-3; the match to TRBD2 covers 10 bases. With 4 bases clipped from V and 5 bases from J, the junction kept 12 bases outside the gene matches. Looked up from germline, CDR1 is LNHDA and CDR2 is SQIVND (reference sequence). The CDR3 consists of 17 residues. The DNA of the CDR3 is TGTGCCAGTAGTAAGGGAAGAGCGGGGGGGCTTATAGATACGCAGTATTTT. Translating it yields CASSKGRAGGLIDTQYF.

The CDR3 sequence is CASSPRPAIQYF. CDR3 DNA: TGTGCCAGCAGCCCAAGACCAGCGATCCAGTACTTC. The V gene is TRBV3-1 (or the pseudogene TRBV3-2), the J gene TRBJ2-7; no reliable D call. Germline lookup yields CDR1 LGHDT and CDR2 YNNKEL (reference sequence). This CDR3 is 12 amino acids long. The germline V and J ends were trimmed by 4 bases and 10 bases, with 14 bases remaining between them.

The chain uses TRBV6-6 and TRBJ1-2; a weak D match, TRBD1 (6 bases). Germline V lookup: CDR1 MNHNY, CDR2 SVGAGI (reference sequence). The V end lost 8 bases, the J end lost 3 bases, and 7 bases lay between the germline ends. The CDR3 spans 11 residues. As DNA, the CDR3 is TGTGCCAGCGGGGGCGACTATGGCTACACCTTC. This encodes CASGGDYGYTF.

The chain couples TRBV7-8 to TRBJ2-2; TRBD1 matches 9 bases. The CDR3 consists of 16 residues. Germline V lookup: CDR1 SGHVS, CDR2 FQNEAQ. The J segment lost 1 base and the V segment lost 5 bases, leaving 5 bases of the junction unmatched. The chain's CDR3 is CASSPGTGRNTGELFF. The CDR3 DNA reads TGTGCCAGCAGCCCCGGGACAGGGAGGAACACCGGGGAGCTGTTTTTT.

This clone was observed a few times. V and J are TRBV27 and TRBJ1-4; no clear D. The CDR3 spans 14 residues. Looked up from germline, CDR1 is MNHEY and CDR2 is SMNVEV (reference sequence). Between the trimmed V and J ends, which lost 6 bases and 8 bases, there was a span of 16 bases. CDR3 sequence (DNA): TGTGCCAGCAGCCTGATGGAGTCGCCGGAAAAACTGTTTTTT. Translated, it gives CASSLMESPEKLFF.

This clone was observed a handful of times. V usage is TRBV2 and J usage is TRBJ2-5, with 7 bases identical to TRBD2. The germline CDR1 and CDR2 sequences are SNHLY and FYNNEI. The CDR3 runs to 15 residues. V lost 4 bases, J lost 2 bases, and 7 bases stayed unmatched. CDR3 in DNA: TGTGCCAGCAGTGGGAGCCCGGGACTACAAGAGACCCAGTACTTC. Translation: CASSGSPGLQETQYF.

This chain joins TRBV3-1 (or the pseudogene TRBV3-2) and TRBJ2-7; 8 nucleotides align to TRBD2. The CDR3 contains 16 residues. V lost 4 bases, J lost 5 bases, and 13 bases stayed unmatched. Germline CDR1 and CDR2: LGHDT and YNNKEL (reference sequence). The DNA for the CDR3 is TGTGCCAGCAGCCTATACGGTGGCGGGGGGCCCAACGAGCAGTACTTC. Protein: CASSLYGGGGPNEQYF.

A few counts support this clone. The rearrangement uses TRBV3-1 (or the pseudogene TRBV3-2) and TRBJ2-2; D is unclear. Between the trimmed V and J ends, which lost 1 base and 1 base, there was a span of 4 bases. Germline-derived CDR1 and CDR2 are LGHDT and YNNKEL (reference sequence). The CDR3 totals 14 residues. The CDR3 coding sequence is TGTGCCAGCAGCCAAGTACAGAACACCGGGGAGCTGTTTTTT. Residues: CASSQVQNTGELFF.

The chain employs TRBV10-3 and TRBJ1-2, with 12 bases lining up with TRBD1. CDR1 and CDR2 (germline): ENHRY, SYGVKD. With V trimmed by 3 bases and J by 5 bases, 7 bases remained unmatched. The CDR3 has 16 residues. CDR3 nucleotides: TGTGCCATCAGTGACAGGGACAGGGGGCCAGGGTATGGCTACACCTTC. Translation gives CAISDRDRGPGYGYTF.

This clone was counted a few times. The chain employs TRBV12-3 or TRBV12-4 and TRBJ1-1; no clear D gene. Trimming took off 6 bases at V and 1 base at J, with 9 bases between the two ends. This CDR3 contains 13 residues. DNA of the CDR3: TGTGCCAGCAGGATGATGGCGAACACTGAAGCTTTCTTT. It yields the protein CASRMMANTEAFF.

The V call is TRBV3-1 (or the pseudogene TRBV3-2), the J call TRBJ2-1; TRBD2 might be the D (5 bases). CDR3 length: 16 amino acids. V was pared by 3 bases and J by 0 bases, with 12 bases between. The germline CDR1 and CDR2 sequences are LGHDT and YNNKEL (reference sequence). The CDR3 DNA is TGTGCCAGCAGCCACCCTCCGGGGAGCTCCTACAATGAGCAGTTCTTC. The encoded protein is CASSHPPGSSYNEQFF.

This chain uses TRBV18 with TRBJ1-1, with TRBD1 identical over 8 bases. The CDR3 has 14 residues. V lost 4 bases, J lost 0 bases, and 1 base stayed unmatched. The germline gives CDR1 KGHSH, CDR2 LQKENI. CDR3 nucleotide sequence: TGTGCCAGCTCACGACAGGGGCTGAACACTGAAGCTTTCTTT. Protein: CASSRQGLNTEAFF.

The genes are TRBV11-3 and TRBJ1-1; the D gene is possibly TRBD1 (6 bases). Germline lookup yields CDR1 SGHNT and CDR2 YENEEA. CDR3 length equals 15 residues. V dropped 2 bases and J dropped 4 bases, with 14 bases sitting between them. The CDR3 loop is CASSLFSGGPTEAFF. The CDR3 DNA sequence: TGTGCCAGCAGCTTATTTTCGGGGGGGCCCACTGAAGCTTTCTTT.

The sample holds a few counts of this clone. The chain carries TRBV29-1 and TRBJ1-1; TRBD1 matches at 9 bases. The CDR3 extends over 14 amino acids. Losses at the gene ends were 5 bases for V and 4 bases for J; bases not matched to a gene: 8. The germline CDR1 and CDR2 sequences are SQVTM and ANQGSEA. CDR3: CSVCRDREFTEAFF. DNA of the CDR3: TGCAGCGTTTGCCGGGACAGGGAATTCACTGAAGCTTTCTTT. The variable domain in full, completed from reference TRBV29-1 and TRBJ1-1, reads SAVISQKPSRDICQRGTSLTIQCQVDSQVTMMFWYRQQPGQSLTLIATANQGSEATYESGFVIDKFPISRPNLTFSTLTVSNMSPEDSSIYLCSVCRDREFTEAFFGQGTRLTVV.